The rows below give T cell receptor beta chains drawn from one sample of a study of blood T cells in healthy people across ages. TCRdb re-called the 5' RACE reads with MiXCR, one entry per CDR3 protein. The sample includes some 800,000 distinct CDR3 sequences, 25% of them seen just once. These data also featured in a second study, about T cells of mothers and their children.

Sequenced: blood. Receptor source: a boy between 10 and 17 years old in good health. Each CDR3 is given with its conserved first and last residue. Fields, in order: CDR3 length, V gene, J gene, clone size, CDR3 protein. Some rows mark clone size as missing; the rest say once, few, many or name a class of expanded clone.

cdr3_length: 13; v_call: TRBV20-1; j_call: TRBJ2-3; clone_size: many; cdr3_aa: CSAWDLSTDTQYF
cdr3_length: 14; v_call: TRBV29-1; j_call: TRBJ2-1; clone_size: NA; cdr3_aa: CSVVAESSYNEQFF
cdr3_length: 11; v_call: TRBV28; j_call: TRBJ1-1; clone_size: few; cdr3_aa: CASRKVTEAFF
cdr3_length: 14; v_call: TRBV24-1; j_call: TRBJ2-1; clone_size: NA; cdr3_aa: CATSDLFTVNEQFF
cdr3_length: 15; v_call: TRBV7-2; j_call: TRBJ1-5; clone_size: few; cdr3_aa: CASSNTGMSNQPQHF
cdr3_length: 12; v_call: TRBV6-2/TRBV6-3; j_call: TRBJ2-4; clone_size: few; cdr3_aa: CASSRKKNIQYF
cdr3_length: 11; v_call: TRBV5-6; j_call: TRBJ2-1; clone_size: NA; cdr3_aa: CASSLNDRQFF
cdr3_length: 16; v_call: TRBV7-6; j_call: TRBJ2-3; clone_size: NA; cdr3_aa: CASSPIGGAGTDTQYF
cdr3_length: 14; v_call: TRBV9; j_call: TRBJ2-5; clone_size: NA; cdr3_aa: CASSQTSSGETQYF
cdr3_length: 12; v_call: TRBV4-1; j_call: TRBJ2-1; clone_size: few; cdr3_aa: CASSVNYNEQFF
cdr3_length: 15; v_call: TRBV19; j_call: TRBJ1-5; clone_size: few; cdr3_aa: CASSIKAGMSQPQHF
cdr3_length: 15; v_call: TRBV4-1; j_call: TRBJ1-5; clone_size: NA; cdr3_aa: CASSQTKTSNQPQHF
cdr3_length: 13; v_call: TRBV2; j_call: TRBJ2-5; clone_size: few; cdr3_aa: CASRSTGQETQYF
cdr3_length: 16; v_call: TRBV18; j_call: TRBJ2-1; clone_size: once; cdr3_aa: CASSKERLAGVDEQFF
cdr3_length: 12; v_call: TRBV7-2; j_call: TRBJ2-1; clone_size: NA; cdr3_aa: CASSLLLAGAIF
cdr3_length: 12; v_call: TRBV12-3/TRBV12-4; j_call: TRBJ2-1; clone_size: once; cdr3_aa: CASRMTYNEQFF
cdr3_length: 12; v_call: TRBV2; j_call: TRBJ2-7; clone_size: few; cdr3_aa: CASSESGIEQYF
cdr3_length: 16; v_call: TRBV15; j_call: TRBJ2-3; clone_size: NA; cdr3_aa: CATSRDLSGGADTQYF
cdr3_length: 17; v_call: TRBV18; j_call: TRBJ2-4; clone_size: NA; cdr3_aa: CAGSPPKTSGGASIQYF
cdr3_length: 13; v_call: TRBV6-6; j_call: TRBJ2-5; clone_size: many; cdr3_aa: CASADSTQETQYF
cdr3_length: 14; v_call: TRBV12-3/TRBV12-4; j_call: NA; clone_size: NA; cdr3_aa: CASSWGTAPYEQYF
cdr3_length: 13; v_call: TRBV20-1; j_call: TRBJ1-2; clone_size: NA; cdr3_aa: CSARRRGHYGYTF
cdr3_length: 13; v_call: TRBV20-1; j_call: TRBJ1-2; clone_size: NA; cdr3_aa: CSARDNDHYGYTF
cdr3_length: 14; v_call: TRBV7-8; j_call: TRBJ2-3; clone_size: NA; cdr3_aa: CASTTWDSTDTQYF
cdr3_length: 20; v_call: TRBV3-1; j_call: TRBJ2-3; clone_size: NA; cdr3_aa: CASSLTDPWMGLGSTDTQYF
cdr3_length: 15; v_call: TRBV27; j_call: TRBJ1-5; clone_size: NA; cdr3_aa: CASSLSVGHRQPQHF
cdr3_length: 16; v_call: TRBV28; j_call: TRBJ1-6; clone_size: few; cdr3_aa: CASSLPGNSYNSPLHF
cdr3_length: 13; v_call: TRBV3-1; j_call: TRBJ2-5; clone_size: NA; cdr3_aa: CASSPRIGETQYF
cdr3_length: 13; v_call: TRBV19; j_call: TRBJ1-1; clone_size: few; cdr3_aa: CASSIQGGTEAFF
cdr3_length: 16; v_call: TRBV7-2; j_call: TRBJ2-3; clone_size: NA; cdr3_aa: CASSRPGLDTPDTQYF
cdr3_length: 13; v_call: TRBV15; j_call: TRBJ2-7; clone_size: few; cdr3_aa: CATSRILRREQYF
cdr3_length: 15; v_call: TRBV25-1; j_call: TRBJ1-1; clone_size: NA; cdr3_aa: CASSDGTYGSPEAFF
cdr3_length: 10; v_call: TRBV29-1; j_call: TRBJ2-1; clone_size: NA; cdr3_aa: CSVDIYEQFF
cdr3_length: 14; v_call: TRBV29-1; j_call: TRBJ2-5; clone_size: few; cdr3_aa: CSARGGRFFETRYF
cdr3_length: 13; v_call: TRBV20-1; j_call: TRBJ2-7; clone_size: NA; cdr3_aa: CSVTRVGSYEQYF
cdr3_length: 18; v_call: TRBV9; j_call: TRBJ2-7; clone_size: few; cdr3_aa: CASSANPDAAASSYEQYF
cdr3_length: 14; v_call: TRBV7-9; j_call: TRBJ1-1; clone_size: NA; cdr3_aa: CASSVRGGNTEAFF
cdr3_length: 15; v_call: TRBV20-1; j_call: TRBJ2-1; clone_size: NA; cdr3_aa: CSARVNSGRGSEQFF
cdr3_length: 13; v_call: TRBV11-3; j_call: TRBJ2-7; clone_size: NA; cdr3_aa: CASSPNGWSEQYF
cdr3_length: 13; v_call: TRBV29-1; j_call: TRBJ2-5; clone_size: NA; cdr3_aa: CSVEAGVGETQYF
cdr3_length: 13; v_call: TRBV16; j_call: TRBJ1-2; clone_size: NA; cdr3_aa: CASSVDRGIGYTF
cdr3_length: 14; v_call: TRBV29-1; j_call: TRBJ2-4; clone_size: NA; cdr3_aa: CSVEARLAKNIQYF
cdr3_length: 13; v_call: TRBV18; j_call: TRBJ2-5; clone_size: few; cdr3_aa: CASSPSVQETQYF
cdr3_length: 13; v_call: TRBV20-1; j_call: TRBJ2-5; clone_size: NA; cdr3_aa: CSPIRGPQETQYF
cdr3_length: 15; v_call: TRBV20-1; j_call: TRBJ2-7; clone_size: NA; cdr3_aa: CSAQWGASSSYEQYF
cdr3_length: 15; v_call: TRBV7-6; j_call: TRBJ2-1; clone_size: few; cdr3_aa: CASSSSSNRYNEQFF
cdr3_length: 14; v_call: TRBV5-1; j_call: TRBJ2-1; clone_size: few; cdr3_aa: CASSLAGPPNEQFF
cdr3_length: 13; v_call: TRBV9; j_call: TRBJ2-1; clone_size: NA; cdr3_aa: CASSVTGVDEQFF
cdr3_length: 16; v_call: TRBV19; j_call: TRBJ2-2; clone_size: NA; cdr3_aa: CASRTKQGVITGELFF
cdr3_length: 18; v_call: TRBV6-4; j_call: TRBJ1-6; clone_size: few; cdr3_aa: CASSVLRAAGVYNSPLHF
cdr3_length: 18; v_call: TRBV4-3; j_call: NA; clone_size: NA; cdr3_aa: CASSQEAPGTSGSNEQFF
cdr3_length: 16; v_call: TRBV4-3; j_call: TRBJ2-3; clone_size: few; cdr3_aa: CASSQGLAGAGDTQYF
cdr3_length: 14; v_call: TRBV29-1; j_call: TRBJ1-3; clone_size: few; cdr3_aa: CSVERGTSGNTIYF
cdr3_length: 16; v_call: TRBV20-1; j_call: TRBJ2-2; clone_size: NA; cdr3_aa: CSARDLLAGETGELFF
cdr3_length: 13; v_call: TRBV30; j_call: TRBJ1-3; clone_size: NA; cdr3_aa: CAWSYEMGNTIYF
cdr3_length: 12; v_call: TRBV6-6; j_call: TRBJ1-4; clone_size: NA; cdr3_aa: CASSPGEEKLFF
cdr3_length: 15; v_call: TRBV7-7; j_call: TRBJ2-7; clone_size: NA; cdr3_aa: CASSLSDGPSYEQYF
cdr3_length: 15; v_call: TRBV24-1; j_call: TRBJ2-5; clone_size: many; cdr3_aa: CATSGTSPGQETQYF
cdr3_length: 15; v_call: TRBV7-2; j_call: NA; clone_size: few; cdr3_aa: CASSPPGGQSYEQYF
cdr3_length: 12; v_call: TRBV19; j_call: TRBJ2-5; clone_size: NA; cdr3_aa: CASSNDSLRLYF